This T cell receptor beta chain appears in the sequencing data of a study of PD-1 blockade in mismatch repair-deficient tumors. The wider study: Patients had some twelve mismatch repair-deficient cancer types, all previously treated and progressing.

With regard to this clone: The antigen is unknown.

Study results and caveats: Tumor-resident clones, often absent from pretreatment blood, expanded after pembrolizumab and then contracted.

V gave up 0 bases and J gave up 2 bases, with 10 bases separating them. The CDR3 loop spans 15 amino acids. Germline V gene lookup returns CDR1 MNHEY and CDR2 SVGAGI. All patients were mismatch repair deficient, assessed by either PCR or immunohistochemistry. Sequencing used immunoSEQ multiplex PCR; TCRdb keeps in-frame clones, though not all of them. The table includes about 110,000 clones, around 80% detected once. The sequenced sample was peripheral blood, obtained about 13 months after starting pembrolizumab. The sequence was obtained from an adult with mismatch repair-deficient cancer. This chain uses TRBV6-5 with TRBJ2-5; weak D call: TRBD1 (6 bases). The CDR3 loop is CASSYSGHPQETQYF. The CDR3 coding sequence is TGTGCCAGCAGTTACTCGGGACACCCTCAAGAGACCCAGTACTTC.